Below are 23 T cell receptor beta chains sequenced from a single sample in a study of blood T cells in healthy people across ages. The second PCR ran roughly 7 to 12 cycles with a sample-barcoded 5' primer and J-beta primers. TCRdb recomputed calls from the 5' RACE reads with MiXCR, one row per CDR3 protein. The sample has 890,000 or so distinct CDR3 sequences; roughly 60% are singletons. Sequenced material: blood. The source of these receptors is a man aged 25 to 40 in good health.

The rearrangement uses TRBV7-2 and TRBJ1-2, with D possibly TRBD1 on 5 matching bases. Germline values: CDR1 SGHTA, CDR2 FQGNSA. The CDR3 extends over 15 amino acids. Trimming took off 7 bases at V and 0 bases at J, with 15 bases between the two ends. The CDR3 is CASTYNRQSNYGYTF. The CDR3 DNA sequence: TGTGCCAGCACCTACAACCGACAGTCTAACTATGGCTACACCTTC.

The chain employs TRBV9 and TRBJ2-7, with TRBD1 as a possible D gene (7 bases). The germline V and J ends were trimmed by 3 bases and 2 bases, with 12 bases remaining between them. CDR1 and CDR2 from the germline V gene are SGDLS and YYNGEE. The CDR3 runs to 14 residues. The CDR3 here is CASSGGDSTYEQYF. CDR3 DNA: TGTGCCAGCAGCGGGGGGGACAGCACCTACGAGCAGTACTTC.

CDR3 bases: TGTGCCAGCAGGCGGACAGTTACTACTGGAAACACCATATATTTT. As protein: CASRRTVTTGNTIYF. The J gene is TRBJ1-3, the V gene TRBV28; weak D call: TRBD1 (6 bases). CDR1 is MDHEN and CDR2 is SYDVKM in the germline V gene. The V end lost 6 bases, the J end lost 2 bases, and 14 bases lay between the germline ends. The CDR3 contains 15 residues.

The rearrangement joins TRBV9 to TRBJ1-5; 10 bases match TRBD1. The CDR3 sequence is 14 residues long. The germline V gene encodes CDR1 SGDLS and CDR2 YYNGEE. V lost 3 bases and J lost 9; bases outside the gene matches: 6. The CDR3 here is CASSAGQGGVPQHF. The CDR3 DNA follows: TGTGCCAGCAGCGCAGGACAGGGGGGGGTGCCCCAGCATTTT.

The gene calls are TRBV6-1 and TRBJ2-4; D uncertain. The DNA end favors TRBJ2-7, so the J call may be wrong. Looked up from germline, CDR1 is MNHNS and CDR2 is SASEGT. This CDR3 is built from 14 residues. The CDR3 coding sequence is TGTGCCAGCACCACCGGGTCCGTTGCGCACGAGCAGTACTTC. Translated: CASTTGSVAHEQYF.

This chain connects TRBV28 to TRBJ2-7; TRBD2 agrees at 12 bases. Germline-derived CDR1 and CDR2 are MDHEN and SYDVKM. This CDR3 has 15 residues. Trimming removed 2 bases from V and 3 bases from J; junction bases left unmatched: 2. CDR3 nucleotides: TGTGCCAGCAGTTTAAGGACTAGCGGGGTCTACGAGCAGTACTTC. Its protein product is CASSLRTSGVYEQYF.

CDR3 residues: CASSWGLRITDTQYF. Written as DNA, the CDR3 is TGCGCCAGCAGCTGGGGACTGAGAATCACAGATACGCAGTATTTT. The rearrangement joins TRBV5-1 to TRBJ2-3; maybe TRBD2 (6 bases). The V gene lost 3 bases and the J gene lost 2 bases, with 13 bases spanning the gap. Germline loops: CDR1 SGHRS, CDR2 YFSETQ. CDR3 size: 15 residues.

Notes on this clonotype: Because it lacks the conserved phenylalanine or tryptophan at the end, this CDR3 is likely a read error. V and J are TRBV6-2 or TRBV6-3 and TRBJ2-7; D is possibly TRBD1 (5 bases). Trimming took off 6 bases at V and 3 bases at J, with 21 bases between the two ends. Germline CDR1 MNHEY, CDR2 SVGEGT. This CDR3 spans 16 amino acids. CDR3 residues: CASSPHARELFYEQYY. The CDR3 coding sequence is TGTGCCAGCAGCCCACACGCCAGGGAACTTTTCTACGAGCAGTACTAC.

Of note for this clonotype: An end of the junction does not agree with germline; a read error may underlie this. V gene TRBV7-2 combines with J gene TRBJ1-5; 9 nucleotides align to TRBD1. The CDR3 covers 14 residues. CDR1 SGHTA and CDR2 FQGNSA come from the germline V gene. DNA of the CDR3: TGTGCCAGCAGTTTAGACAGGGGGGTTCAGCCCCAGCATTTT. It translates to CASSLDRGVQPQHF.

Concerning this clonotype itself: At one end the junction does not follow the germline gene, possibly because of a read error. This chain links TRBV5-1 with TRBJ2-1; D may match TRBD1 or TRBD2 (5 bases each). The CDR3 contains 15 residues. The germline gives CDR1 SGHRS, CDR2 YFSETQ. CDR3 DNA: TGCGCCGGCAGCTTGGGGACCACTTATTCGAATGAGCAGTTCTTC. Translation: CAGSLGTTYSNEQFF.

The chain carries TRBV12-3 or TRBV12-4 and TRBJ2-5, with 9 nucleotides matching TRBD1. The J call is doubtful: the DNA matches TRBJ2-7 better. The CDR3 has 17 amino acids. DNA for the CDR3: TGTGCCAGCAGTTTACCCCGGGGACAGGGACCTTTTTACGAGCAGTACTTC. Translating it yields CASSLPRGQGPFYEQYF.

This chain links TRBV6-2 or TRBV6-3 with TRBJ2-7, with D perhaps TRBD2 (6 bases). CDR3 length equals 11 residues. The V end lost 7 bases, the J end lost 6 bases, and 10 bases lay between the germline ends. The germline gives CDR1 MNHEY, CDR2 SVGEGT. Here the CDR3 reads CASTFGGEQYF. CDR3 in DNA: TGTGCCAGCACGTTCGGGGGCGAGCAGTACTTC.

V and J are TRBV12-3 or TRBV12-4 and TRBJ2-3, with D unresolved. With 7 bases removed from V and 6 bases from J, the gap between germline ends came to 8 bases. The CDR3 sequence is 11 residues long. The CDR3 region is CASTQGDTQYF. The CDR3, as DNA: TGTGCCAGCACTCAAGGCGATACGCAGTATTTT.

CDR3 in amino acids: CASNKNSYNEQFF. CDR3 nucleotide sequence: TGTGCCAGCAACAAAAACTCCTACAATGAGCAGTTCTTC. The chain is built from TRBV11-2 and TRBJ2-1; D gene uncertain. The length of the CDR3 is 13 residues. The germline CDR1 and CDR2 sequences are SGHAT and FQNNGV. The ends were cut back, 7 bases at V and 0 bases at J, with 7 bases in the middle.

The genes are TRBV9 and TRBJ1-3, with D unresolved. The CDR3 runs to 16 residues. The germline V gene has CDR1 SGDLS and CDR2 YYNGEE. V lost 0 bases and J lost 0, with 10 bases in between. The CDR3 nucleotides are TGTGCCAGCAGCGTAGGGGCAGGCAGCTCTGGAAACACCATATATTTT. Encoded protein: CASSVGAGSSGNTIYF.

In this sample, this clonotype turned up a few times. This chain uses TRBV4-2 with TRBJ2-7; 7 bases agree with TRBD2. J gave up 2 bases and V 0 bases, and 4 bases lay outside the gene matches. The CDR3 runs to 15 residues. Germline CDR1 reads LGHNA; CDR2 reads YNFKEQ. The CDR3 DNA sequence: TGTGCCAGCAGCCAAGAGGTAGCGGGTACCTACGAGCAGTACTTC. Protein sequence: CASSQEVAGTYEQYF.

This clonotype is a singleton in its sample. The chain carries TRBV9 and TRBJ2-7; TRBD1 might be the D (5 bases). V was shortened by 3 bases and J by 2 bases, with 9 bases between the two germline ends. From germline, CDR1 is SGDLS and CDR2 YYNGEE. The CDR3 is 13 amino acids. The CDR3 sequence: CASSAGITYEQYF. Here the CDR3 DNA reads TGTGCCAGCAGCGCAGGGATAACCTACGAGCAGTACTTC.

For the CDR3, the DNA is TGCAGCGTTGAAGTTACAGGACTTTTGGGGGGGGCTTTCTTT. Its translation: CSVEVTGLLGGAFF. This chain uses TRBV29-1 with TRBJ1-1, with D possibly TRBD1 on 5 matching bases. V was trimmed by 1 base and J by 11 bases, leaving 20 bases between them. This CDR3 has 14 amino acids. CDR1 is SQVTM, CDR2 ANQGSEA, per germline.

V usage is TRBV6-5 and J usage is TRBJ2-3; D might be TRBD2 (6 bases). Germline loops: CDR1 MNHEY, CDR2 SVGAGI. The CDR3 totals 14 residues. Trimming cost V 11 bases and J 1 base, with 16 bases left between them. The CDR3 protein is CAPYPGLGTDTQYF. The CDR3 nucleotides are TGTGCCCCCTATCCGGGACTCGGCACAGATACGCAGTATTTT.

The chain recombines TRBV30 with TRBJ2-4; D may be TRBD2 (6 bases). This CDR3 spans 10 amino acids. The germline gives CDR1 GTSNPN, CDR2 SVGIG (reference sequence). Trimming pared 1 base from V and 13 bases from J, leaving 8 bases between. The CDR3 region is CAWSGREQYF. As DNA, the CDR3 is TGTGCCTGGAGTGGCCGGGAGCAGTACTTC.

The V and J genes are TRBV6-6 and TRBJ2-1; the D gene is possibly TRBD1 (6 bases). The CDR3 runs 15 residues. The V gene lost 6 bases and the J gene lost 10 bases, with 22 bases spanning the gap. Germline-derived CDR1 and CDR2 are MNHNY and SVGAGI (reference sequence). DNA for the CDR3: TGTGCCAGCAGGCACAGGGTCATCCGGTCCATGGAGCAGTTCTTC. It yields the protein CASRHRVIRSMEQFF.

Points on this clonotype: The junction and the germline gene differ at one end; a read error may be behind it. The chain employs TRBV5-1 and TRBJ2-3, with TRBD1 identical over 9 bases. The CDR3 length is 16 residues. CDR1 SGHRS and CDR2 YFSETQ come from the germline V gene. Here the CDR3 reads CASSLEDRGGTDAQYF. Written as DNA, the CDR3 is TGCGCCAGCAGCTTGGAGGACAGGGGAGGAACAGATGCGCAGTATTTT.

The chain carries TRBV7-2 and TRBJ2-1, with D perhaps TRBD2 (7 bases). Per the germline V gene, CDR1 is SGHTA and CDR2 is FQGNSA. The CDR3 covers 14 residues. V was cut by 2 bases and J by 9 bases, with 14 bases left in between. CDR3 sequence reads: CASSLLRGGGEQFF. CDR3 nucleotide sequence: TGTGCCAGCAGCTTACTGAGGGGGGGTGGTGAGCAGTTCTTC.